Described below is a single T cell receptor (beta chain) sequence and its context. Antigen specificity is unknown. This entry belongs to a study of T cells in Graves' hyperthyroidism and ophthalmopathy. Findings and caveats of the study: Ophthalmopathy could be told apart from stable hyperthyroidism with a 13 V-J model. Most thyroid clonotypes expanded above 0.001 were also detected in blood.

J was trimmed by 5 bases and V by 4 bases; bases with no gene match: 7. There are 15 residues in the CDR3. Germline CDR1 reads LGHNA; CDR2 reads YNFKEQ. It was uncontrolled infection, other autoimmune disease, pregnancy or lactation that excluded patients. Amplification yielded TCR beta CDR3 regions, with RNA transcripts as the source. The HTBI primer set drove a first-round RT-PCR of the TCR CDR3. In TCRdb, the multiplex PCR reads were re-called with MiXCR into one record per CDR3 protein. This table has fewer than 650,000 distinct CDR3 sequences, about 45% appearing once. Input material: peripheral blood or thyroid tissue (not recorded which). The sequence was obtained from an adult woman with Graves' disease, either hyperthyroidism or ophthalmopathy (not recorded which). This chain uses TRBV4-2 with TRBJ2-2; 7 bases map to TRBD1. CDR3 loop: CASSLTIQGTGELFF. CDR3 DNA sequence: TGTGCCAGCAGCCTTACAATACAGGGGACCGGGGAGCTGTTTTTT.